A single sample is the source of the 10 T cell receptor beta chains below, sequenced in a study of T cell responses to AZD1222 COVID-19 vaccine. Produced via immunoSEQ multiplex PCR; TCRdb's table is partial and in-frame only. The repertoire holds 75,000 to 85,000 clones, 85% to 90% seen once, with 1.3% to 1.5% in the top ten. Sequenced material: peripheral blood, taken 28 days after the second AZD1222 dose. These receptors all come from an adult who received the AZD1222 COVID-19 vaccine.

This chain uses TRBV29-1 with TRBJ1-5; 10 positions match TRBD1. Germline trimming cut 6 bases from V and 7 bases from J; bases unmatched to any gene: 6. The CDR3 has 13 amino acids. Germline loops: CDR1 SQVTM, CDR2 ANQGSEA. DNA of the CDR3: TGCAGCGTAAGACAGGGGGCAGAGCAGCCCCAGCATTTT. It yields the protein CSVRQGAEQPQHF.

The rearrangement links TRBV9 to TRBJ2-7; D possibly corresponds to TRBD1 (6 bases). The V gene's germline CDR1 is SGDLS and CDR2 YYNGEE. V lost 4 bases, J lost 4 bases, and 15 bases lay in between. The CDR3 length is 14 residues. Here the CDR3 reads CASSSRRGAYEQYF. In DNA form, the CDR3 reads TGTGCCAGCAGCTCCCGCAGGGGAGCTTACGAGCAGTACTTC.

This chain uses TRBV12-5 with TRBJ1-1; a weak D match, TRBD1 (6 bases). The CDR3 covers 13 residues. Per germline, CDR1 LGHNT and CDR2 FRNRAP. V dropped 3 bases and J dropped 5 bases, with 10 bases sitting between them. This CDR3 reads CASGFGGLTEAFF. The CDR3, as DNA: TGTGCTAGTGGTTTCGGGGGGCTAACTGAAGCTTTCTTT.

The chain recombines TRBV4-1 with TRBJ2-7; 7 nucleotides match TRBD2. Germline CDR1 is MGHRA and CDR2 is YSYEKL. The V and J ends lost 0 bases and 2 bases, in that order; junction bases with no gene match: 4. The CDR3 covers 15 residues. The CDR3 here is CASSQDLAGAYEQYF. In DNA, the CDR3 is TGCGCCAGCAGCCAAGATCTGGCGGGGGCCTACGAGCAGTACTTC.

As DNA, the CDR3 is TGTGCCAGCAGCTTAGTAGGGGGACAGGATGGTCCCCTCCACTTT. This translates into CASSLVGGQDGPLHF. The chain joins TRBV11-2 to TRBJ1-6, with TRBD1 matching 8 bases. CDR3 size: 15 residues. V shed 1 base and J 13 bases; nucleotides not matched to a gene: 9. CDR1 SGHAT and CDR2 FQNNGV come from the germline V gene.

The chain carries TRBV19 and TRBJ2-3, with D perhaps TRBD2 (5 bases). This CDR3 region has 14 residues. CDR1 and CDR2 from the germline V gene are LNHDA and SQIVND (reference sequence). Trimming took off 3 bases at V and 2 bases at J, with 9 bases between the two ends. Written as DNA, the CDR3 is TGTGCCAGTAGTATTGGACTTCCCACAGATACGCAGTATTTT. This codes for CASSIGLPTDTQYF.

This clone was seen once. The V gene is TRBV19, the J gene TRBJ1-4; D not certain. The CDR3 contains 14 residues. CDR1 is LNHDA, CDR2 SQIVND, per germline (reference sequence). The V gene lost 8 bases and the J gene lost 4 bases, with 14 bases spanning the gap. CDR3 sequence reads: CASSSRPVNEKLFF. Here the CDR3 DNA reads TGTGCCAGTTCCTCACGGCCAGTTAATGAAAAACTGTTTTTT. The full variable domain, in which reference TRBV19 and TRBJ1-4 provide the parts outside the CDR3, is DGGITQSPKYLFRKEGQNVTLSCEQNLNHDAMYWYRQDPGQGLRLIYYSQIVNDFQKGDIAEGYSVSREKKESFPLTVTSAQKNPTAFYLCASSSRPVNEKLFFGSGTQLSVL.

The chain uses TRBV5-4 and TRBJ2-7; 7 bases match TRBD1. CDR1 is SGHNT and CDR2 is YYREEE in the germline V gene (reference sequence). V shed 4 bases and J 1 base; nucleotides not matched to a gene: 8. The CDR3 sequence is 15 residues long. The CDR3 coding sequence is TGTGCCAGCAGCCGTGGGGACAGCCTATCCTACGAGCAGTACTTC. Translating gives CASSRGDSLSYEQYF. The whole variable domain, remainder taken from reference TRBV5-4 and TRBJ2-7, is ETGVTQSPTHLIKTRGQQVTLRCSSQSGHNTVSWYQQALGQGPQFIFQYYREEENGRGNFPPRFSGLQFPNYSSELNVNALELDDSALYLCASSRGDSLSYEQYFGPGTRLTVT.

The gene calls are TRBV2 and TRBJ2-5; TRBD1 agrees at 9 bases. The junction had 7 bases not matched to a gene; V was cut back by 9 bases and J by 5 bases. Germline V lookup: CDR1 SNHLY, CDR2 FYNNEI. The CDR3 is made up of 13 amino acids. The chain's CDR3 is CARDRGPGETQYF. As DNA, the CDR3 is TGTGCCAGGGACAGGGGCCCTGGTGAGACCCAGTACTTC.

This chain joins TRBV28 and TRBJ2-7; D possibly uses TRBD1 or TRBD2 (5 bases each). The CDR3 sequence is 15 residues long. V lost 10 bases and J 5 bases, leaving 24 bases between the germline ends. Looked up from germline, CDR1 is MDHEN and CDR2 is SYDVKM. The CDR3 loop is CATSSEREGRDEQYF. In DNA, the CDR3 is TGTGCCACCTCTTCGGAGAGGGAAGGCAGGGACGAGCAGTACTTC.